These 19 T cell receptor beta chains share one sample of origin, sequenced in a study of CD8 T cells in Susac syndrome. After extraction with the RNeasy kit, roughly 0.45 to 1 ug of the RNA was reverse transcribed using random hexamers. Using its own MiXCR run on the immunoSEQ multiplex PCR reads, TCRdb lists one record per CDR3 protein. Among 250,000 to 350,000 distinct CDR3 sequences listed, roughly 81% were seen once. The source material was CD8+ T cells from PBMCs. These TCRs come from a human donor with multiple sclerosis.

The chain combines TRBV29-1 with TRBJ2-2, with 11 nucleotides matching TRBD2. The CDR3 length is 20 residues. J gave up 4 bases and V 6 bases, and 22 bases lay outside the gene matches. Germline V gene lookup returns CDR1 SQVTM and CDR2 ANQGSEA. CDR3 region: CSVAGGSGLAAPPITGELFF. The CDR3 DNA sequence: TGCAGCGTCGCAGGGGGGTCGGGACTAGCGGCCCCGCCTATCACCGGGGAGCTGTTTTTT.

The chain combines TRBV15 with TRBJ2-7; a weak D match, TRBD2 (6 bases). Germline values: CDR1 LNHNV, CDR2 YYDKDF (reference sequence). Trimming shortened V by 8 bases and J by 1 base, and 21 bases separated the two germline ends. This CDR3 has 16 amino acids. The CDR3 region has the DNA TGTGCCACCGGGGACTCCATCCCTAAAGGGTCCTACGAGCAGTACTTC. Amino acids: CATGDSIPKGSYEQYF.

The rearrangement joins TRBV13 to TRBJ2-1, with 10 positions matching TRBD1. CDR1 PRHDT and CDR2 FYEKMQ come from the germline V gene (reference sequence). The V segment lost 5 bases and the J segment 4 bases; nucleotides outside the gene matches: 5. This CDR3 has 15 amino acids. In DNA form, the CDR3 reads TGTGCCAGCAGCAGAGCGGGACAGGGGTACAATGAGCAGTTCTTC. This encodes CASSRAGQGYNEQFF.

The chain is built from TRBV7-2 and TRBJ2-7, with TRBD2 as a possible D gene (5 bases). This CDR3 is 15 amino acids long. Trimming cost V 1 base and J 7 bases, with 17 bases left between them. Germline CDR1 SGHTA, CDR2 FQGNSA. Here the CDR3 reads CASSLVHGGREEQYF. In nucleotides, the CDR3 is TGTGCCAGCAGCTTAGTACACGGCGGTAGGGAGGAGCAGTACTTC. Full variable domain (rest looked up from reference TRBV7-2 and TRBJ2-7): GAGVSQSPSNKVTEKGKDVELRCDPISGHTALYWYRQSLGQGLEFLIYFQGNSAPDKSGLPSDRFSAERTGGSVSTLTIQRTQQEDSAVYLCASSLVHGGREEQYFGPGTRLTVT.

This rearrangement joins TRBV6-5 to TRBJ2-3, with 13 bases matching TRBD2. V was pared by 6 bases and J by 2 bases, with 5 bases of the junction left unmatched. Germline V CDR1 and CDR2: MNHEY, SVGAGI. The CDR3 length is 16 residues. CDR3 protein: CASSLTSGRATDTQYF. CDR3 in DNA: TGTGCCAGCAGCCTTACTAGCGGGAGGGCCACAGATACGCAGTATTTT.

The V gene is TRBV30, the J gene TRBJ2-1; D is undetermined. The germline V gene has CDR1 GTSNPN and CDR2 SVGIG (reference sequence). This CDR3 is built from 12 residues. Trimming stripped 0 bases from V and 10 bases from J, with 10 bases between. CDR3 sequence reads: CAWSVRPQEQFF. The CDR3 DNA follows: TGTGCCTGGAGTGTACGGCCCCAAGAGCAGTTCTTC.

This rearrangement joins TRBV10-3 to TRBJ1-1; D might be TRBD1 (5 bases). The CDR3 extends over 12 amino acids. The germline V gene encodes CDR1 ENHRY and CDR2 SYGVKD. The V end was cut by 8 bases, the J end by 3 bases, with 10 bases between. The CDR3 DNA sequence: TGTGCCATCGGTCGGGGGGACACTGAAGCTTTCTTT. Translation: CAIGRGDTEAFF.

The rearrangement links TRBV7-2 to TRBJ2-7; 8 bases agree with TRBD1. Germline V gene data show CDR1 as SGHTA and CDR2 as FQGNSA. V lost 5 bases and J lost 6; bases outside the gene matches: 3. The CDR3 consists of 12 residues. CDR3 nucleotide sequence: TGTGCCAGCAGCCAGACAGGGGTCGAGCAGTACTTC. Translation gives CASSQTGVEQYF.

This sequence joins TRBV30 and TRBJ1-4, with unresolved D. Germline CDR1 GTSNPN, CDR2 SVGIG (reference sequence). Trimming left V 3 bases short and J 8 bases short, with 19 bases between. The CDR3 covers 15 residues. The CDR3 loop is CAWSTGSSPGEKLFF. The CDR3 DNA is TGTGCCTGGAGCACGGGGTCCAGTCCGGGGGAAAAACTGTTTTTT.

This chain connects TRBV28 to TRBJ2-7, with 7 bases identical to TRBD1. With V trimmed by 7 bases and J by 5 bases, 17 bases remained unmatched. From germline, CDR1 is MDHEN and CDR2 SYDVKM. This CDR3 has 16 amino acids. The CDR3 here is CASTPLRQGARDEQYF. The CDR3 DNA is TGTGCCAGCACCCCCCTCCGACAGGGAGCCAGGGACGAGCAGTACTTC.

This chain joins TRBV2 and TRBJ2-7; D uncertain. Trimming pared 7 bases from V and 2 bases from J, leaving 21 bases between. The CDR3 covers 16 residues. The germline V gene has CDR1 SNHLY and CDR2 FYNNEI. The CDR3 loop reads CASTHLGGLSTYEQYF. The CDR3 region has the DNA TGTGCCAGCACCCATCTTGGCGGTCTCTCCACCTACGAGCAGTACTTC.

The V call is TRBV27, the J call TRBJ2-6; D is possibly TRBD1 (5 bases). Germline CDR1 MNHEY, CDR2 SMNVEV (reference sequence). This CDR3 is 15 amino acids long. V lost 3 bases to trimming and J lost 4 bases, with 10 bases between them. The CDR3 spells CASSFSGFGANVLTF. In nucleotides, the CDR3 is TGTGCCAGCAGTTTTTCAGGGTTCGGGGCCAACGTCCTGACTTTC.

The chain recombines TRBV9 with TRBJ2-2, with TRBD2 matching over 16 bases. Germline CDR1 and CDR2: SGDLS and YYNGEE. Unmatched junction bases numbered 14, after V lost 0 bases and J lost 3 bases. This CDR3 is 22 amino acids long. DNA of the CDR3: TGTGCCAGCAGCGTAGAGTTGGGACTAGCGGGAGGGCCGGGTGCGCACACCGGGGAGCTGTTTTTT. Encoded protein: CASSVELGLAGGPGAHTGELFF.

This clonotype was picked up a small number of times. The rearrangement links TRBV7-2 to TRBJ2-3; 8 bases fit TRBD2. The CDR3 runs to 16 residues. Trimming removed 2 bases from V and 2 bases from J; junction bases left unmatched: 6. Germline V gene lookup returns CDR1 SGHTA and CDR2 FQGNSA. CDR3 in DNA: TGTGCCAGCAGCTTATTACTAGCGGAGCACACAGATACGCAGTATTTT. It is translated as CASSLLLAEHTDTQYF.

The CDR3 spells CASSSEGNEQYF. In nucleotides, the CDR3 is TGTGCCAGCAGTTCAGAGGGTAATGAGCAGTACTTC. V is TRBV6-5 and J is TRBJ2-7, with a possible D match to TRBD2 (5 bases). Trimming removed 4 bases from V and 7 bases from J, with 11 bases in between. CDR1 and CDR2 (germline): MNHEY, SVGAGI. The CDR3 length is 12 residues.

V and J are TRBV5-4 and TRBJ2-3, with 10 bases aligning to TRBD2. Germline V gene data show CDR1 as SGHNT and CDR2 as YYREEE (reference sequence). CDR3 size: 15 residues. V lost 5 bases and J lost 2; bases outside the gene matches: 5. CDR3 nucleotide sequence: TGTGCCAGCAGACCGGGACTAGCGTACACAGATACGCAGTATTTT. Its translation: CASRPGLAYTDTQYF.

The chain uses TRBV4-1 and TRBJ2-2; D uncertain. The germline gives CDR1 MGHRA, CDR2 YSYEKL. CDR3 length equals 13 residues. Trimming left V 1 base short and J 4 bases short, with 4 bases between. CDR3 loop: CASSQGGTGELFF. Here the CDR3 DNA reads TGCGCCAGCAGCCAAGGAGGCACCGGGGAGCTGTTTTTT.

The chain combines TRBV5-5 with TRBJ2-2; 9 bases line up with TRBD1. The CDR3 sequence is 15 residues long. Germline CDR1 SGHKS, CDR2 YYEKEE (reference sequence). V lost 0 bases to trimming and J lost 5 bases; unmatched junction nucleotides: 2. CDR3 DNA sequence: TGTGCCAGCAGCTTGGGGACAGGGGTAACCGGGGAGCTGTTTTTT. Encoded protein: CASSLGTGVTGELFF. Drawing the rest from reference TRBV5-5 and TRBJ2-2, the complete variable domain is DAGVTQSPTHLIKTRGQQVTLRCSPISGHKSVSWYQQVLGQGPQFIFQYYEKEERGRGNFPDRFSARQFPNYSSELNVNALLLGDSALYLCASSLGTGVTGELFFGEGSRLTVL.

This chain joins TRBV11-2 and TRBJ2-1; 10 bases map to TRBD2. V shed 5 bases and J 6 bases; nucleotides not matched to a gene: 10. The CDR3 spans 16 residues. Germline CDR1 SGHAT, CDR2 FQNNGV. The CDR3 coding sequence is TGTGCCAGCAGCGCCCTCCTAGCGGGAGTTTCCAATGAGCAGTTCTTC. Its protein is CASSALLAGVSNEQFF.